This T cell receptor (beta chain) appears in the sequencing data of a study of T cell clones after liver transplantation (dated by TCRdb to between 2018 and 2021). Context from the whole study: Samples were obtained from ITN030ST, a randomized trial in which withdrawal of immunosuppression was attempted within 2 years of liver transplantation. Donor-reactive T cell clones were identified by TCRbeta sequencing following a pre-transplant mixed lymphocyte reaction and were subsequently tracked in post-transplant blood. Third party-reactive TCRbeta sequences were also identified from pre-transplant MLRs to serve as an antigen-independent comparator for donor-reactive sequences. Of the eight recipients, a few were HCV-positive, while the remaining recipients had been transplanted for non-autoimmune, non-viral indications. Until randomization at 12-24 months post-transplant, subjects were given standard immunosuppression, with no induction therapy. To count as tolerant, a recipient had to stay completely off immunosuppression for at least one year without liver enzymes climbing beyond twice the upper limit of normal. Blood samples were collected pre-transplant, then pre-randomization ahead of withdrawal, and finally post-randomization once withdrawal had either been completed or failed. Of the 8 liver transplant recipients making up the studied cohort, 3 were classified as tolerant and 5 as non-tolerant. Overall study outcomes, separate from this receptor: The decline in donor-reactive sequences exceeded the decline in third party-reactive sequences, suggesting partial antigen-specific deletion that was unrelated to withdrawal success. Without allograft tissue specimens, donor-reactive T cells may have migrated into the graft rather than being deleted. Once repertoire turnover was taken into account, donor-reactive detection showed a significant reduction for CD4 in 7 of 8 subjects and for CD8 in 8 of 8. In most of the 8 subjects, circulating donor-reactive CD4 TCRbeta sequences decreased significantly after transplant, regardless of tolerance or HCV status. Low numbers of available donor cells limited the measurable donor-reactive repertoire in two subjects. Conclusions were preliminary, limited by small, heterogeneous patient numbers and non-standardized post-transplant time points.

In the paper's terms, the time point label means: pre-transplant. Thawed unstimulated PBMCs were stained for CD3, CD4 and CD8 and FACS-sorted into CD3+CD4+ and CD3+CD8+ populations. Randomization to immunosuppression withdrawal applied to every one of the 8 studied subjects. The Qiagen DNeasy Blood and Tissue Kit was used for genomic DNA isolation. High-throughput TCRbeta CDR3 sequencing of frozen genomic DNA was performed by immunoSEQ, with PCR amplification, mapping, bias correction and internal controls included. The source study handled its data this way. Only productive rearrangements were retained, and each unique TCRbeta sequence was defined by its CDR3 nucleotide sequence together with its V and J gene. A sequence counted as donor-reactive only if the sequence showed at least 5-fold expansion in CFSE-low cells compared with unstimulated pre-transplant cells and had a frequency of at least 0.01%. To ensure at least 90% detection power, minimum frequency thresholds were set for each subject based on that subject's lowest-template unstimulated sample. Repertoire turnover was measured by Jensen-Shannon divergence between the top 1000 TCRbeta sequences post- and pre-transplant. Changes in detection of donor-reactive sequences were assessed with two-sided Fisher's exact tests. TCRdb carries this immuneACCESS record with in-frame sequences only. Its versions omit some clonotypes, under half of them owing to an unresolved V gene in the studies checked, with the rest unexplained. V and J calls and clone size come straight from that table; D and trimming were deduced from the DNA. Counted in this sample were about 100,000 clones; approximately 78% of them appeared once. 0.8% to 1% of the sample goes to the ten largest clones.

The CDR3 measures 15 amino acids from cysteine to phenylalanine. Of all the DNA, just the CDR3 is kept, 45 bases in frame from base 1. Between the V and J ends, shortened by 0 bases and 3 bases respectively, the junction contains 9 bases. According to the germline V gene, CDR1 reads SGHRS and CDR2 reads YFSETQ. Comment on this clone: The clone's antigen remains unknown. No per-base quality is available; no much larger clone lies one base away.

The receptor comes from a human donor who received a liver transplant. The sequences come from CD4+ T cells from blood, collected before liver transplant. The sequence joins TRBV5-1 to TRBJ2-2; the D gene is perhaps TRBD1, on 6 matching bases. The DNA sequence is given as TGCGCCAGCAGCTTGGGTGGACAGTACACCGGGGAGCTGTTTTTT. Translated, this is CASSLGGQYTGELFF.